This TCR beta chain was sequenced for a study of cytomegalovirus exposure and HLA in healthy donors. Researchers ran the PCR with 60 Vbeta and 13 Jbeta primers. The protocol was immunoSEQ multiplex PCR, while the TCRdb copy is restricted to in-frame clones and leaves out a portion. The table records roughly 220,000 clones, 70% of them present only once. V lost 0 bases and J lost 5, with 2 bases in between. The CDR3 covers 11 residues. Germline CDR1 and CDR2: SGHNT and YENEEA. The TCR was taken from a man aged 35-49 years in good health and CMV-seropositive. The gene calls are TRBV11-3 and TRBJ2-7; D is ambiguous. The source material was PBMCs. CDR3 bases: TGTGCCAGCAGCTTAGACAACGAGCAGTACTTC. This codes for CASSLDNEQYF.